This T cell receptor beta chain was found in a study of blood T cell repertoires in COVID-19. Study background: Donors in the United States, Italy and Spain gave samples during acute or convalescent COVID-19. PBMCs, B-cell-depleted T cells, or T cells were the source of the cDNA or gDNA that made up the material.

Germline trimming cut 1 base from V and 9 bases from J; bases unmatched to any gene: 6. Germline CDR1 reads SEHNR; CDR2 reads FQNEAQ (reference sequence). The CDR3 consists of 14 residues. In the original analysis: Cell counts per sample came from amplifying reference gene primers. The assay was immunoSEQ multiplex PCR, and TCRdb's table has in-frame clones only and misses some. V, J and clone size are those of that table, while D and trimming were read from the DNA. The sample carries over 110,000 clones, more than 70% recorded once. The chain is built from TRBV7-9 and TRBJ2-1; 7 bases match TRBD1. Sequenced: peripheral blood. The TCR comes from a human donor in a cohort sampled during active COVID-19. In DNA form, the CDR3 reads TGTGCCAGCAGCTTAGTGATAGGGGGCGGTGAGCAGTTCTTC. This gives the protein CASSLVIGGGEQFF. The entire variable domain, with the rest obtained from reference TRBV7-9 and TRBJ2-1, is as follows: DTGVSQNPRHKITKRGQNVTFRCDPISEHNRLYWYRQTLGQGPEFLTYFQNEAQLEKSRLLSDRFSAERPKGSFSTLEIQRTEQGDSAMYLCASSLVIGGGEQFFGPGTRLTVL.